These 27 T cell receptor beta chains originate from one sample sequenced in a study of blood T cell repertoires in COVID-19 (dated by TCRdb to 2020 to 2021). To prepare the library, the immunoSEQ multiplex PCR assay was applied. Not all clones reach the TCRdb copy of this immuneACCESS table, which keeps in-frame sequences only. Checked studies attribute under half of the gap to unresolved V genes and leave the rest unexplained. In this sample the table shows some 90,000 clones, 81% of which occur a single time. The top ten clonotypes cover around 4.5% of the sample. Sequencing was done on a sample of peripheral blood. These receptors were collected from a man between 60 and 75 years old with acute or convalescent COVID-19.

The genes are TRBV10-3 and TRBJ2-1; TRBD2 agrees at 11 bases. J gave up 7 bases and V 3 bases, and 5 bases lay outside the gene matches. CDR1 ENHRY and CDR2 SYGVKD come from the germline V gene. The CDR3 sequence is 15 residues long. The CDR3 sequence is CAISDPGLAVNEQFF. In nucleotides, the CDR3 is TGTGCCATCAGTGACCCGGGACTAGCGGTAAATGAGCAGTTCTTC.

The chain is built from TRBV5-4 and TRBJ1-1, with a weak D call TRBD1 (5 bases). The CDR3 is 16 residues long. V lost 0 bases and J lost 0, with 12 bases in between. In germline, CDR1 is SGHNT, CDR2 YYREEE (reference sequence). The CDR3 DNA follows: TGTGCCAGCAGCTTGGTTGGGGGGACGGTGAACACTGAAGCTTTCTTT. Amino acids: CASSLVGGTVNTEAFF.

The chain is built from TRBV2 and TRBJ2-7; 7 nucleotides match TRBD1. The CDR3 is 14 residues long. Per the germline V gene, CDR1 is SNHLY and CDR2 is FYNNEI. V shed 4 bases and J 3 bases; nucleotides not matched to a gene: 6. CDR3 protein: CASSADRDIYEQYF. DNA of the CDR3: TGTGCCAGCAGTGCTGACAGGGACATCTACGAGCAGTACTTC.

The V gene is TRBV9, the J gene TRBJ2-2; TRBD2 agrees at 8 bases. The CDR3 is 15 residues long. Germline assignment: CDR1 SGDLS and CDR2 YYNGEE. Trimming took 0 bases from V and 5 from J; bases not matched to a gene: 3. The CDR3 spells CASSVGGGRTGELFF. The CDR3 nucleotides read TGTGCCAGCAGCGTAGGCGGGGGGCGTACCGGGGAGCTGTTTTTT.

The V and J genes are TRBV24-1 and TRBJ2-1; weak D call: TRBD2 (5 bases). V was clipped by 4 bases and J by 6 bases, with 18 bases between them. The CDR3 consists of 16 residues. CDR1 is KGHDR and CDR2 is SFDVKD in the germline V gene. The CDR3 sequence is CATSEESERVLNEQFF. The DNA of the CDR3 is TGTGCCACCAGTGAAGAGAGCGAGAGGGTCCTCAATGAGCAGTTCTTC.

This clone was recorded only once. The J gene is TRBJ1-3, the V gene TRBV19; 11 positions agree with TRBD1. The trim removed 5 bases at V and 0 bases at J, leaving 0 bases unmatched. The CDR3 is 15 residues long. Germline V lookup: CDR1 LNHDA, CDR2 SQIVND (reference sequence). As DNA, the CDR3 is TGTGCCAGTAGTGGACAGGGGGCCTCTGGAAACACCATATATTTT. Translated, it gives CASSGQGASGNTIYF. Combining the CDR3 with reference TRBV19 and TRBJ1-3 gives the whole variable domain DGGITQSPKYLFRKEGQNVTLSCEQNLNHDAMYWYRQDPGQGLRLIYYSQIVNDFQKGDIAEGYSVSREKKESFPLTVTSAQKNPTAFYLCASSGQGASGNTIYFGEGSWLTVV.

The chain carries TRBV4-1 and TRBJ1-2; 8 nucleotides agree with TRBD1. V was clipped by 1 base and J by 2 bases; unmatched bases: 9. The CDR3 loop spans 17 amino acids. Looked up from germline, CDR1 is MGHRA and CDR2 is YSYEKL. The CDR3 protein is CASSQAVTGVGNYGYTF. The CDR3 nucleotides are TGCGCCAGCAGCCAAGCGGTGACAGGGGTCGGAAACTATGGCTACACCTTC.

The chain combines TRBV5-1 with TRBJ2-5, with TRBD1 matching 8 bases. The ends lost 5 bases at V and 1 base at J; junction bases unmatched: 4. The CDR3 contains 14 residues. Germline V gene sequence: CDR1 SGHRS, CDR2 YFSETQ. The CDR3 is CASRTGALQETQYF. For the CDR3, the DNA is TGCGCCAGCAGGACAGGGGCTCTCCAAGAGACCCAGTACTTC.

This CDR3 is CATSDRDRTDTQYF. DNA for the CDR3: TGTGCCACCAGTGATAGAGACAGAACAGATACGCAGTATTTT. The chain employs TRBV24-1 and TRBJ2-3, with a possible D match to TRBD1 (5 bases). The CDR3 extends over 14 amino acids. V was pared by 3 bases and J by 3 bases, with 9 bases between. Germline assignment: CDR1 KGHDR and CDR2 SFDVKD.

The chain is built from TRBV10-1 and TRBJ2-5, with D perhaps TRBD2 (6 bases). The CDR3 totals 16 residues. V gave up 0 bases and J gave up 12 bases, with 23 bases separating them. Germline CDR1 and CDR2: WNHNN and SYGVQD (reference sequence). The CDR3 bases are TGCGCCAGCAGTGAGTCGAATCAAGGGGCGCCCGCGGGGAAGTACTTC. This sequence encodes CASSESNQGAPAGKYF.

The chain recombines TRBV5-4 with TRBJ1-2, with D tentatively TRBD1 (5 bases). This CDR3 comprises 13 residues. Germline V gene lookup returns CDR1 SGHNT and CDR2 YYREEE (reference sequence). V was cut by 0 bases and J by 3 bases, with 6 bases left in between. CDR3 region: CASSLGGDYGYTF. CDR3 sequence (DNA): TGTGCCAGCAGCTTGGGGGGCGACTATGGCTACACCTTC.

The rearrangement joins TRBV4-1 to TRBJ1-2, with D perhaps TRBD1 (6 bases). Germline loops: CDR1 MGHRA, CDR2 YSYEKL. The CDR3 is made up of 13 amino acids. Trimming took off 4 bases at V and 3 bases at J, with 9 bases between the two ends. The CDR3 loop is CASSPGVYYGYTF. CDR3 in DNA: TGCGCCAGCAGCCCAGGGGTTTACTATGGCTACACCTTC.

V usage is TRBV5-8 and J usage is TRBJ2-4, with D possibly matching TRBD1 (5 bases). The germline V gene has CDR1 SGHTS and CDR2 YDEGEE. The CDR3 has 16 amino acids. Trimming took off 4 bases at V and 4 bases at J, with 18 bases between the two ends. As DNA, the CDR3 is TGTGCCAGCAGCCCGTGGGGTACAGGTACAAAAAACATTCAGTACTTC. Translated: CASSPWGTGTKNIQYF.

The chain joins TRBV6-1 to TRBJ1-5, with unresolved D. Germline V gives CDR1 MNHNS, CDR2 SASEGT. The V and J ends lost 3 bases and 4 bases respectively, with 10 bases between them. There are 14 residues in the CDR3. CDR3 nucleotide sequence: TGTGCCAGCAGTGACGCGGCCAATAATCAGCCCCAGCATTTT. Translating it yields CASSDAANNQPQHF.

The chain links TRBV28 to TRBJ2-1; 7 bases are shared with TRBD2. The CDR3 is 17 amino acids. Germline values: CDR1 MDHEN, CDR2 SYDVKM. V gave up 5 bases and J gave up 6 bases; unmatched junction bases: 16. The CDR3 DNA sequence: TGTGCCAGCAGTCCCCCCCCGTGGGGGAGGGGAGGCAATGAGCAGTTCTTC. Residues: CASSPPPWGRGGNEQFF.

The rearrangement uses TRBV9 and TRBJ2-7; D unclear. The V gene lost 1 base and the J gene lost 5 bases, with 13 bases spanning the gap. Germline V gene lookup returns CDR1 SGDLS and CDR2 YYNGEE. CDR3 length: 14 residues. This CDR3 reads CASSVNGRFHEQYF. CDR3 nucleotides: TGTGCCAGCAGCGTAAACGGCAGGTTCCACGAGCAGTACTTC.

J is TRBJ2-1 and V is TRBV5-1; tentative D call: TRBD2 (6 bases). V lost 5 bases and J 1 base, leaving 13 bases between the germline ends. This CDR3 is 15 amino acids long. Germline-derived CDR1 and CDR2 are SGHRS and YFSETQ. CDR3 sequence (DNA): TGCGCCAGCAGGCCCGGGGGAGAATCCTACAATGAGCAGTTCTTC. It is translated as CASRPGGESYNEQFF.

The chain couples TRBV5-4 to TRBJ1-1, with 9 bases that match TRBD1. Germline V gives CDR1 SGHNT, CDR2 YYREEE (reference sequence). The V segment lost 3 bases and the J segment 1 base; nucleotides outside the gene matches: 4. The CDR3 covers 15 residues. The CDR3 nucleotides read TGTGCCAGCAGCTCCCGGGACAGGGCGAACACTGAAGCTTTCTTT. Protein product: CASSSRDRANTEAFF.

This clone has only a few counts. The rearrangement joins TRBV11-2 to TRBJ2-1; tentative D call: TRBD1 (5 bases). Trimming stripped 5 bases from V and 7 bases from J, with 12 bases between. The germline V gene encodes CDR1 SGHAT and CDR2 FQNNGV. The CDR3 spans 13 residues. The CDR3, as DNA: TGTGCCAGCAGCCCGAGTAGGGGTAATGAGCAGTTCTTC. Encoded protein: CASSPSRGNEQFF.

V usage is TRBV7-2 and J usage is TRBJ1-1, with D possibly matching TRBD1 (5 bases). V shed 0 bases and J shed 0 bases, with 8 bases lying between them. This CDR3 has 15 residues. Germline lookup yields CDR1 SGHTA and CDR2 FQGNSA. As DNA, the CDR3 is TGTGCCAGCAGCTTAGCGGGGGGAATGAACACTGAAGCTTTCTTT. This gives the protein CASSLAGGMNTEAFF. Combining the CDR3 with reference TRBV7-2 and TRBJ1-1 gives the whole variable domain GAGVSQSPSNKVTEKGKDVELRCDPISGHTALYWYRQSLGQGLEFLIYFQGNSAPDKSGLPSDRFSAERTGGSVSTLTIQRTQQEDSAVYLCASSLAGGMNTEAFFGQGTRLTVV.

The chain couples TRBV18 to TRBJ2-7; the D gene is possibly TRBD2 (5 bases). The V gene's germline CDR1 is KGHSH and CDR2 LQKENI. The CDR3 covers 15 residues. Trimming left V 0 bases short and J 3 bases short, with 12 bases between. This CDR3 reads CASSPPPGVSYEQYF. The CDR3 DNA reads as TGTGCCAGCTCACCACCGCCCGGGGTGAGCTACGAGCAGTACTTC.

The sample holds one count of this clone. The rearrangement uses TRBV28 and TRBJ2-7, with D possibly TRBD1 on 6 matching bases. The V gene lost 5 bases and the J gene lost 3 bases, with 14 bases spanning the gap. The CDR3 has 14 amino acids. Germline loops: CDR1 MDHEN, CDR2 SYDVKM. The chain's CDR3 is CASSPQQGSYEQYF. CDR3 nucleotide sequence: TGTGCCAGCAGTCCACAACAGGGAAGCTACGAGCAGTACTTC.

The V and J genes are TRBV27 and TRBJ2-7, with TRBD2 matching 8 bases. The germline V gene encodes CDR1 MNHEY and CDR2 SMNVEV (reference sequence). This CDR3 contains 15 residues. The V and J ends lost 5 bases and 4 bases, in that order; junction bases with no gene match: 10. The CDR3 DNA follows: TGTGCCAGCAGTACCGAGGCTAGCGGGTCATACGAGCAGTACTTC. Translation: CASSTEASGSYEQYF.

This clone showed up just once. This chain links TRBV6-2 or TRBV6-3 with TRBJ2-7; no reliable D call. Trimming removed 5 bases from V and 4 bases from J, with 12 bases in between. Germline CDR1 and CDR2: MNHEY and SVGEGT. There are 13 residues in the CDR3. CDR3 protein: CASSRDPGYEQYF. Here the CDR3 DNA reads TGTGCCAGCAGTCGCGACCCGGGTTACGAGCAGTACTTC.

The CDR3 loop is CASSVVGTGPYGYTF. The CDR3 region has the DNA TGTGCCAGCAGCGTAGTGGGGACAGGGCCCTATGGCTACACCTTC. This sequence joins TRBV9 and TRBJ1-2; 9 bases are shared with TRBD1. The CDR3 totals 15 residues. V was clipped by 0 bases and J by 4 bases; unmatched bases: 4. Germline V gene data show CDR1 as SGDLS and CDR2 as YYNGEE.

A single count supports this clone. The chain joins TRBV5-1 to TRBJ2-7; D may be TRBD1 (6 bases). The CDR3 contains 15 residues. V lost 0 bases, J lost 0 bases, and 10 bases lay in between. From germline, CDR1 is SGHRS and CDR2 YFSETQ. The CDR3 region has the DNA TGCGCCAGCAGCTTGGTGGGACATAACTCCTACGAGCAGTACTTC. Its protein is CASSLVGHNSYEQYF.

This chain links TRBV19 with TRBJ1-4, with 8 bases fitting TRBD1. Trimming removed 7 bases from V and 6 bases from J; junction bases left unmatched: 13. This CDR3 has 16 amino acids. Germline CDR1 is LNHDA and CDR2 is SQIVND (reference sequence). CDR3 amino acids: CASKGIGQGLDEKLFF. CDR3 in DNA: TGTGCCAGTAAGGGGATCGGACAGGGACTCGATGAAAAACTGTTTTTT.